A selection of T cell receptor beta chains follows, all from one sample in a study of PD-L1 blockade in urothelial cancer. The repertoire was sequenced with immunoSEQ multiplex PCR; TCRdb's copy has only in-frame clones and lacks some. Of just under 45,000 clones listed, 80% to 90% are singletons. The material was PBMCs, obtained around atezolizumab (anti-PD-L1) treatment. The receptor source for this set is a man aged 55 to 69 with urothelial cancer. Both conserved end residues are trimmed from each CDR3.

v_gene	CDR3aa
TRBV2	ASRLQGSNQPQH
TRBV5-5	ASSPTFASNQPQH
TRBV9	ASSVAAGSSSPLH
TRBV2	ASRDRGNYGYT
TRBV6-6	ASRELGGNIQY
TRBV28	ASSPTDREQY
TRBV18	ASSFTGGSNNEQF
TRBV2	AYGVEAF
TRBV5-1	ASSLAGGTGEKLF
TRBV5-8	ASSLGLAGGPVETQY
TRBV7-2	ASSLASLGETQY
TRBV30	AWSIGGGVDIQY
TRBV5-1	ASSMGLGTDTQY
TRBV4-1	ASSQEKDKYSNQPQH
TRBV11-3	ASSLGALRYEQY
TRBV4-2	ASRAFGGPWHEQF
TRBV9	ASSVADGRSSGNTIY
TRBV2	ASSEGTGYSETQY
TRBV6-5	ASSYSTVQGAQY
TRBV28	ASRRRTSGGAEETQY
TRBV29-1	SDRGNQETQY
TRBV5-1	ASSKTDTDTQY
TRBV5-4	ASSLAAGVYNEQF
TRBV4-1	ASSQVIGGIGDGYT
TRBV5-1	ASSLFSGGYNEQF
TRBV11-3	ASSLSGGASDTQY
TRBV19	ASSIDFEGSYEQY
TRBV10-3	AISDTSGQGTEAF
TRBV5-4	ASSLARQGASGELF
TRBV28	ASSFLAAGQETQY
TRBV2	ASSSDRYEQY
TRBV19	ASSSTVNEQF
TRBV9	ASSASGWSTDTQY
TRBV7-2	ASSQRGGGQGQNYGYT
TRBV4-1	ASSQEGAGSAETQY
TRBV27	ASSSRPGVNEQF
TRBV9	ASSVGPEGATEAF
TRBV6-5	ASSSPGSFDEQY
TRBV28	ASSRPAGSSNQPQH
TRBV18	ASSPSGGPNHEQY
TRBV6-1	ASGWKQGNSPLH
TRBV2	ASTVGGSSYNEQF
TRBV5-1	ASSLFPERGEKLF
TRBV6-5	ASSLTSGGLTDTQY
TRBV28	ASSFYYEPRAGSAQETQY
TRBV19	ASSRQAQVVYAHGYT
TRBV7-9	ASSLAESGDEQY
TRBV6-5	ASSLAGSPNEKLF
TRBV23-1	ASFREGHYNEQF
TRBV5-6	ASSRFLRDRGSYEQY
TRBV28	ASSLAGQPQH
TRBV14	ASSTSQGYSPLH
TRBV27	ASSPSGTANTEAF
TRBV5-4	ASSIGTGQETQY